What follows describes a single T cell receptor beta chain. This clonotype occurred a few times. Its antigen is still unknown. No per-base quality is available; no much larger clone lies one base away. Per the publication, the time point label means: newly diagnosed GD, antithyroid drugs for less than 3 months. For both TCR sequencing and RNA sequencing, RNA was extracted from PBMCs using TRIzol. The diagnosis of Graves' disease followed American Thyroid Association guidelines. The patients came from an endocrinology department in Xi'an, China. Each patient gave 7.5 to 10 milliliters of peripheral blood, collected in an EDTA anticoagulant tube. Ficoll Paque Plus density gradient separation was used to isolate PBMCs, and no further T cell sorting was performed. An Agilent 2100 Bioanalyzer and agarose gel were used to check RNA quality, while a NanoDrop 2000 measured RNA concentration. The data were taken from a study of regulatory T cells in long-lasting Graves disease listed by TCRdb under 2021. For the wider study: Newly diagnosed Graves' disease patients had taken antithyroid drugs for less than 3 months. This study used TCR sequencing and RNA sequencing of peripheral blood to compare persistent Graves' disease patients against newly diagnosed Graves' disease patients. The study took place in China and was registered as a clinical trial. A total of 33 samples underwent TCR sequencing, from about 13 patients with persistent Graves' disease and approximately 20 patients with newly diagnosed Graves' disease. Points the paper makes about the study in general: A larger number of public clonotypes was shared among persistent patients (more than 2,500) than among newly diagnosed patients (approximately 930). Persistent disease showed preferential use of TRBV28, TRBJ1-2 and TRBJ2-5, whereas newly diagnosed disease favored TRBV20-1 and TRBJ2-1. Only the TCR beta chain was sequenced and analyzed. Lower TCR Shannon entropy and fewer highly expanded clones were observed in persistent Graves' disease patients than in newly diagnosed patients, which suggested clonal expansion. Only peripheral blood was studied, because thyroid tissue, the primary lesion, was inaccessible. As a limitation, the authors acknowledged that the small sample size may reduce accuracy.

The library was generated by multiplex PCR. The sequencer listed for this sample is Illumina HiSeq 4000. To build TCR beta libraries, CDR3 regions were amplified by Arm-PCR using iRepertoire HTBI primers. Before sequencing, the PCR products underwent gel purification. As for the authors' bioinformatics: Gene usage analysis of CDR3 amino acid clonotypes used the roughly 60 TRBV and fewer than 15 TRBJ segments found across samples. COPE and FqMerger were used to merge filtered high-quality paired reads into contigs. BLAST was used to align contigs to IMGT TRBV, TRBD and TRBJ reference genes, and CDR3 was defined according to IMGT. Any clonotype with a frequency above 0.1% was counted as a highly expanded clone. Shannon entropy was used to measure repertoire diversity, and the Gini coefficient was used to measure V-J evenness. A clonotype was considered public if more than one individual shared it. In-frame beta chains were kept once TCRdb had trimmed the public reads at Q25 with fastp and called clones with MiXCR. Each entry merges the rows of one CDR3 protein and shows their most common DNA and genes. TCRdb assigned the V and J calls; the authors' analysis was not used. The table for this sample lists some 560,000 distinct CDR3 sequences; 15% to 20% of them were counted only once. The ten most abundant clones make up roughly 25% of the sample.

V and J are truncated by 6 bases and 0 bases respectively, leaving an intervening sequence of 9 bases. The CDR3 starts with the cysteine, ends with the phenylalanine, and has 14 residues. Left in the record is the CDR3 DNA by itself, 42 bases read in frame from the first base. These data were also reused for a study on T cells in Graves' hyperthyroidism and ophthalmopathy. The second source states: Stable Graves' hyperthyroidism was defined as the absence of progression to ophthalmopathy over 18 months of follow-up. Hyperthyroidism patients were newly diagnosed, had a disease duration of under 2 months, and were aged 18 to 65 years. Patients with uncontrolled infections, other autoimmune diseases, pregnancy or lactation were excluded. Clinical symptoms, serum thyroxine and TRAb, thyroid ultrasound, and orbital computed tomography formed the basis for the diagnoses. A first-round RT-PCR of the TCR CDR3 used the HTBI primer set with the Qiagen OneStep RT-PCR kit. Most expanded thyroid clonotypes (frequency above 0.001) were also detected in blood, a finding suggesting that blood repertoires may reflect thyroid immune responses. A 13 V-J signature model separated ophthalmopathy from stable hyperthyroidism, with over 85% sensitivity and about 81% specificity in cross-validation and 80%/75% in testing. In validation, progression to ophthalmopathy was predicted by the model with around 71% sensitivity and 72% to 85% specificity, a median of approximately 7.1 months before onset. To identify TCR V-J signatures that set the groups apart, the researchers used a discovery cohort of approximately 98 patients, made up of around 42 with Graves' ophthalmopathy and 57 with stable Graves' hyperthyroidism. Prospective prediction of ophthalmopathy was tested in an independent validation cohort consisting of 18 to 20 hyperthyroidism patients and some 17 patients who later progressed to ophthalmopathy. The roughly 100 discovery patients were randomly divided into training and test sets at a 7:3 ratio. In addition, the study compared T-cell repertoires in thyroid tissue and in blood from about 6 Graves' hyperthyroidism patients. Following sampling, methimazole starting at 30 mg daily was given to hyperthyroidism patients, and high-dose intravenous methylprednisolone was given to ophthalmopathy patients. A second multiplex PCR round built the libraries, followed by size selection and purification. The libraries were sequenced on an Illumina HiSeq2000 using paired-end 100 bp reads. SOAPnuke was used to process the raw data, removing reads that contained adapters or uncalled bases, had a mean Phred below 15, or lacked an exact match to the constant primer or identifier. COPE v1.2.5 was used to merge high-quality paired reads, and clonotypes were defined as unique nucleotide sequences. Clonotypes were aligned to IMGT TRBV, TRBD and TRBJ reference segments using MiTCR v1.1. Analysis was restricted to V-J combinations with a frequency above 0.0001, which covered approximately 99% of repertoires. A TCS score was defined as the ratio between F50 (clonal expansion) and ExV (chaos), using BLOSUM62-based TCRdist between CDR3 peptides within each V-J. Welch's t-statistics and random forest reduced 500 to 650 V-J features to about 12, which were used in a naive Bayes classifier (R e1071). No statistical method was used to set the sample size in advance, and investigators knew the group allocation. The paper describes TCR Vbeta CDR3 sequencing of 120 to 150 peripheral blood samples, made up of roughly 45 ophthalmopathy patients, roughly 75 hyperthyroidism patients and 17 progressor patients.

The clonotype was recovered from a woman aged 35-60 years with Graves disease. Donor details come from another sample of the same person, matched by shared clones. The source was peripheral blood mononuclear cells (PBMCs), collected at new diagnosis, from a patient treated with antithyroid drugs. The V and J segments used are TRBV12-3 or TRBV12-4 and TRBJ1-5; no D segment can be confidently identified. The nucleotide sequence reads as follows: TGTGCCAGCAGCGGGATCTATAGCAATCAGCCCCAGCATTTT. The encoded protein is CASSGIYSNQPQHF.